This passage covers 16 T cell receptor beta chains from one sample sequenced in a study of T cells in Graves' hyperthyroidism and ophthalmopathy. Amplification targeted TCR beta CDR3 regions from RNA transcripts. HTBI primers drove first-round RT-PCR of the TCR CDR3. MiXCR was run by TCRdb on the multiplex PCR reads, yielding one entry per CDR3 protein. The sample holds hundreds of thousands of distinct CDR3 sequences; roughly 15% are singletons and the top ten take around 14%. Sequencing used blood. All receptors derive from a man aged 18 to 35 with Graves' ophthalmopathy.

This clonotype has ten or more counts. J is TRBJ1-1 and V is TRBV3-1, with unresolved D. V was shortened by 3 bases and J by 4 bases, with 9 bases between the two germline ends. Germline V gene sequence: CDR1 LGHDT, CDR2 YNNKEL (reference sequence). The CDR3 totals 13 residues. CDR3 sequence reads: CASSQHLGTEAFF. The CDR3 DNA reads as TGTGCCAGCAGCCAGCACTTGGGCACTGAAGCTTTCTTT.

V usage is TRBV19 and J usage is TRBJ2-5; perhaps TRBD2 as D (7 bases). The CDR3 runs to 13 residues. V dropped 6 bases and J dropped 4 bases, with 12 bases sitting between them. Germline CDR1 reads LNHDA; CDR2 reads SQIVND (reference sequence). Here the CDR3 reads CASSQGRGETQYF. DNA of the CDR3: TGTGCCAGTAGCCAGGGGAGGGGAGAGACCCAGTACTTC.

The rearrangement joins TRBV24-1 to TRBJ1-5, with a tentative D call TRBD1 (6 bases). Trimming took off 4 bases at V and 6 bases at J, with 18 bases between the two ends. CDR3 size: 16 residues. CDR1 is KGHDR and CDR2 is SFDVKD in the germline V gene. CDR3 nucleotides: TGTGCCACCAGTGAAAATGGCAGAGGGGGAGTTCAGCCCCAGCATTTT. Its protein product is CATSENGRGGVQPQHF.

This clonotype has a count of ten or more. The rearrangement links TRBV28 to TRBJ1-2, with D hard to call. Trimming pared 6 bases from V and 3 bases from J, leaving 8 bases between. CDR1 MDHEN and CDR2 SYDVKM come from the germline V gene. The CDR3 runs 12 residues. CDR3 in amino acids: CASRRVYYGYTF. CDR3 DNA sequence: TGTGCCAGCAGGCGGGTATACTATGGCTACACCTTC.

The chain joins TRBV20-1 to TRBJ2-7; 8 nucleotides align to TRBD2. Per germline, CDR1 DFQATT and CDR2 SNEGSKA (reference sequence). The V gene end was trimmed by 0 bases and the J gene end by 7 bases; junction bases not matched to a gene: 5. The CDR3 sequence is 13 residues long. The DNA of the CDR3 is TGCAGTGCTAGAGACCTAGCGGGTTGGGAGCAGTACTTC. It yields the protein CSARDLAGWEQYF.

The chain carries TRBV18 and TRBJ2-3; D is uncertain. V lost 0 bases, J lost 2 bases, and 12 bases lay in between. CDR3 length: 16 amino acids. Germline lookup yields CDR1 KGHSH and CDR2 LQKENI. The DNA of the CDR3 is TGTGCCAGCTCACCACCGATTTGGAGCCCCACAGATACGCAGTATTTT. Amino acid sequence: CASSPPIWSPTDTQYF.

This clonotype was seen more than once but under ten times. The CDR3 region has the DNA TGTGCCAGCAGTGAGGAGACTAGCGGACCCATAAAGCAGTTCTTC. Amino acid sequence: CASSEETSGPIKQFF. The chain recombines TRBV6-1 with TRBJ2-1; 9 positions match TRBD2. The V segment lost 3 bases and the J segment 11 bases; nucleotides outside the gene matches: 11. There are 15 residues in the CDR3. Germline V gives CDR1 MNHNS, CDR2 SASEGT.

This clonotype appeared many times. The V gene is TRBV20-1, the J gene TRBJ2-1, with D hard to call. CDR1 and CDR2 (germline): DFQATT, SNEGSKA (reference sequence). This CDR3 comprises 14 residues. The V gene lost 5 bases and the J gene lost 2 bases, with 13 bases spanning the gap. The CDR3 is CSALKISAYNEQFF. The CDR3 bases are TGCAGTGCTTTGAAGATCTCTGCCTACAATGAGCAGTTCTTC.

At least ten counts were recorded for this clonotype. One junction end disagrees with the germline gene, perhaps due to a read error. The rearrangement links TRBV30 to TRBJ1-5; D not resolved. Germline CDR1 is GTSNPN and CDR2 is SVGIG (reference sequence). This CDR3 has 13 amino acids. This CDR3 is CAWSPSGNRPQHF. The CDR3 coding sequence is TGTGCCTGGAGTCCCAGCGGCAATCGGCCCCAGCATTTT.

The rearrangement joins TRBV5-6 to TRBJ2-5; 12 bases fit TRBD2. CDR1 and CDR2 from the germline V gene are SGHDT and YYEEEE. The CDR3 covers 18 residues. Unmatched junction bases numbered 17, after V lost 7 bases and J lost 4 bases. The CDR3 DNA reads as TGTGCCAGCCTCCGGCTAGCGGGAGGGCCTGTATTTTCAGAGACCCAGTACTTC. Translation: CASLRLAGGPVFSETQYF.

The CDR3 sequence is CATSREGAAYEQYF. The CDR3, as DNA: TGTGCCACCAGCAGAGAGGGGGCCGCCTACGAGCAGTACTTC. The chain joins TRBV15 to TRBJ2-7; tentative D call: TRBD1 (6 bases). The length of the CDR3 is 14 residues. Deletions cut 0 bases from V and 2 bases from J, with 8 bases between. Germline V lookup: CDR1 LNHNV, CDR2 YYDKDF (reference sequence). Full variable domain (missing parts from reference TRBV15 and TRBJ2-7): DAMVIQNPRYQVTQFGKPVTLSCSQTLNHNVMYWYQQKSSQAPKLLFHYYDKDFNNEADTPDNFQSRRPNTSFCFLDIRSPGLGDTAMYLCATSREGAAYEQYFGPGTRLTVT.

The genes are TRBV19 and TRBJ2-2; D gene unclear. Deletions cut 3 bases from V and 3 bases from J, with 5 bases between. The CDR3 totals 13 residues. Germline CDR1 and CDR2: LNHDA and SQIVND (reference sequence). The CDR3 DNA follows: TGTGCCAGTAGTATCCGGCACACCGGGGAGCTGTTTTTT. Protein: CASSIRHTGELFF.

This clonotype was recorded at least ten times. The CDR3, as DNA: TGTGCCACCAGTGATCCGGGACAGAACAATCAGCCCCAGCATTTT. Translation: CATSDPGQNNQPQHF. The J gene is TRBJ1-5, the V gene TRBV24-1; 7 positions agree with TRBD1. The V and J ends lost 3 bases and 3 bases, in that order; junction bases with no gene match: 4. Per the germline V gene, CDR1 is KGHDR and CDR2 is SFDVKD. The CDR3 length is 15 residues.

V and J are TRBV12-5 and TRBJ2-3, with D perhaps TRBD1 (5 bases). V dropped 7 bases and J dropped 3 bases, with 14 bases sitting between them. Germline V gene sequence: CDR1 LGHNT, CDR2 FRNRAP. This CDR3 has 14 amino acids. For the CDR3, the DNA is TGTGCTAGTGCCTTACAGGACGGTACAGATACGCAGTATTTT. Amino acid sequence: CASALQDGTDTQYF.

Ten or more counts support this clonotype. CDR3 sequence: CASSQIEAGELFF. DNA of the CDR3: TGTGCCAGCAGCCAAATTGAGGCCGGGGAGCTGTTTTTT. This rearrangement joins TRBV11-2 to TRBJ2-2, with D uncertain. This CDR3 is built from 13 residues. Trimming pared 5 bases from V and 6 bases from J, leaving 10 bases between. CDR1 is SGHAT and CDR2 is FQNNGV in the germline V gene. Full variable domain (outside the CDR3, taken from reference TRBV11-2 and TRBJ2-2): EAGVAQSPRYKIIEKRQSVAFWCNPISGHATLYWYQQILGQGPKLLIQFQNNGVVDDSQLPKDRFSAERLKGVDSTLKIQPAKLEDSAVYLCASSQIEAGELFFGEGSRLTVL.

This clonotype occurred many times. V is TRBV11-2 and J is TRBJ1-2; D uncertain. V was shortened by 1 base and J by 4 bases, with 10 bases between the two germline ends. This CDR3 spans 14 amino acids. The germline gives CDR1 SGHAT, CDR2 FQNNGV. The CDR3 coding sequence is TGTGCCAGCAGCTTAGTCAGCCCAATCTATGGCTACACCTTC. Translated, it gives CASSLVSPIYGYTF.